Reported below is one T cell receptor (beta chain). These data come from a study of tissue T cells after allogeneic stem cell transplantation. The repertoire was sequenced with immunoSEQ multiplex PCR; TCRdb's copy has only in-frame clones and lacks some. The sample holds some 6,100 clones, 63% seen once. Trimming at V came to 0 bases and at J to 1 base, leaving 1 base not matched to a gene. The length of the CDR3 is 15 residues. Germline lookup yields CDR1 SGHRS and CDR2 YFSETQ. This chain connects TRBV5-1 to TRBJ2-5, with 9 nucleotides matching TRBD2. The receptor was isolated from a woman aged 18-55 years with breast cancer. The material was duodenum tissue, obtained at autopsy. CDR3 residues: CASSLGGGAQETQYF. The CDR3, as DNA: TGCGCCAGCAGCTTGGGCGGGGGGGCCCAAGAGACCCAGTACTTC. The complete variable domain, with remaining parts taken from reference TRBV5-1 and TRBJ2-5, reads KAGVTQTPRYLIKTRGQQVTLSCSPISGHRSVSWYQQTPGQGLQFLFEYFSETQRNKGNFPGRFSGRQFSNSRSEMNVSTLELGDSALYLCASSLGGGAQETQYFGPGTRLLVL.